This T cell receptor beta chain was captured in a study of CD8 T cells in Susac syndrome. For the study at large: Patients with Susac syndrome were therapy-naive, on corticosteroids, or on intravenous immunoglobulin alone at the time that blood was drawn.

With random hexamers, reverse transcription was performed on 0.5 to 1 ug of RNA. Coverage of TCR beta CDR3 amplification by immunoSEQ multiplex PCR extended to 54 Vbeta and 13 Jbeta. In TCRdb, the immunoSEQ multiplex PCR reads were re-called with MiXCR into one record per CDR3 protein. The data show tens of thousands of distinct CDR3 sequences, with just under 95% seen just once and approximately 0.48% held by the top ten. Purification of the CD8+ and CD4+ T cells relied on negative isolation, and TEMRA cells underwent FACS enrichment. The clonotype originates from a human donor with Susac syndrome. What was sequenced was CD8+ T cells from PBMCs.

CDR3 sequence: CASSHLSGGEYTGELFF. The CDR3 nucleotides read TGTGCCAGCAGTCACCTTAGCGGAGGGGAGTACACCGGGGAGCTGTTTTTT. The V call is TRBV27, the J call TRBJ2-2; D is possibly TRBD2 (6 bases). CDR1 MNHEY and CDR2 SMNVEV come from the germline V gene (reference sequence). The CDR3 is 17 residues long. Trimming stripped 5 bases from V and 3 bases from J, with 19 bases between.